Given below is one T cell receptor beta chain in context. The CDR3 contains 18 residues. These data belong to a study of blood T cell repertoires in COVID-19. In the study's own analysis: Nucleated cell counts were estimated from reference gene primer amplification. Sequencing was performed with immunoSEQ multiplex PCR; in TCRdb, only in-frame clones are kept and a portion is missing. The V and J calls and clone size are taken from that table; D and trimming were inferred from the DNA. This repertoire shows about 210,000 clones, 70% to 90% found once; its top ten account for about 9%. Sequenced material: PBMCs or T cells enriched from blood (not recorded which). The source is a man in his forties who had recovered from COVID-19. This chain joins TRBV21-1 and TRBJ1-1; the D call of TRBD1 is as the table states it, not checked on the DNA. TRBV21-1 is termed a pseudogene. The DNA for the CDR3 is TGTGCCAGCTATCTAACCCAGGGGACACCGCCCCCGAACACTGAAGCTTTCTTT. Translation gives CASYLTQGTPPPNTEAFF.